These 19 T cell receptor beta chains were sequenced from one sample in a study of beta chain features in type 1 diabetes. Since all of the isolated RNA was reverse transcribed, expressed TCRB transcripts were what got sequenced. Data came from immunoSEQ multiplex PCR; TCRdb stores just in-frame clones and leaves some out. The profile covers hundreds of thousands of clones, with more than 9.5% appearing a single time and roughly 0.046% taken by the ten largest. The sequencing sample was made of naive CD4+ T cells from blood. Receptors originate from a woman between 18 and 29 years old in good health.

J is TRBJ2-1 and V is TRBV2; possibly TRBD1 for D (5 bases). Germline CDR1 SNHLY, CDR2 FYNNEI. V was pared by 4 bases and J by 6 bases, with 7 bases between. This CDR3 has 12 residues. The CDR3 DNA is TGTGCCAGCAGTGCCAGGGCCAATGAGCAGTTCTTC. Amino acids: CASSARANEQFF.

This clone was counted a few times. The chain employs TRBV7-9 and TRBJ1-1; 7 bases fit TRBD1. The germline CDR1 and CDR2 sequences are SEHNR and FQNEAQ (reference sequence). V shed 1 base and J 6 bases; nucleotides not matched to a gene: 8. This CDR3 is built from 15 residues. The CDR3 here is CASSLVEGARAEAFF. CDR3 sequence (DNA): TGTGCCAGCAGCTTAGTAGAGGGGGCTAGGGCTGAAGCTTTCTTT.

In its sample, this clone was seen once. V usage is TRBV5-1 and J usage is TRBJ1-3; D not certain. Germline-derived CDR1 and CDR2 are SGHRS and YFSETQ. This CDR3 region has 15 residues. Trimming took 3 bases from V and 2 from J, leaving 12 bases between them. The DNA for the CDR3 is TGCGCCAGCAGCTCAGCTAGTGGACCTGGAAACACCATATATTTT. This gives the protein CASSSASGPGNTIYF.

This clone was picked up a small number of times. The CDR3 coding sequence is TGTGCCAGCTCACCGAAGGGACGGATGAACACTGAAGCTTTCTTT. Residues: CASSPKGRMNTEAFF. The gene calls are TRBV18 and TRBJ1-1, with a tentative D call TRBD1 (5 bases). Trimming cost V 3 bases and J 0 bases, with 11 bases left between them. The CDR3 contains 15 residues. Germline V gene data show CDR1 as KGHSH and CDR2 as LQKENI.

This clone appeared a few times. The chain has TRBV6-5 and TRBJ1-2, with TRBD1 matching 8 bases. With V trimmed by 5 bases and J by 4 bases, 3 bases remained unmatched. This CDR3 has 13 residues. Germline V gene data show CDR1 as MNHEY and CDR2 as SVGAGI. CDR3 protein: CASSNRGAYGYTF. CDR3 nucleotide sequence: TGTGCCAGCAGTAACAGGGGGGCCTATGGCTACACCTTC.

This clone was seen more than once but under ten times. V gene TRBV6-6 combines with J gene TRBJ1-5, with TRBD1 matching over 8 bases. V was pared by 6 bases and J by 6 bases, with 7 bases of the junction left unmatched. The CDR3 sequence is 14 residues long. The V gene's germline CDR1 is MNHNY and CDR2 SVGAGI (reference sequence). CDR3 amino acids: CASSQGAGAQPQHF. The CDR3 DNA is TGTGCCAGCAGCCAGGGGGCAGGGGCTCAGCCCCAGCATTTT.

This clone was seen a handful of times. The rearrangement uses TRBV5-1 and TRBJ1-5; the match to TRBD1 covers 8 bases. Per the germline V gene, CDR1 is SGHRS and CDR2 is YFSETQ. This CDR3 region has 16 residues. V was clipped by 0 bases and J by 7 bases; unmatched bases: 9. Written as DNA, the CDR3 is TGCGCCAGCAGCTTGGGGCCTGTCGGGACAGGCCAGCCCCAGCATTTT. Residues: CASSLGPVGTGQPQHF.

The rearrangement joins TRBV10-3 to TRBJ1-2; TRBD1 might be the D (6 bases). Trimming pared 8 bases from V and 6 bases from J, leaving 13 bases between. Germline V gives CDR1 ENHRY, CDR2 SYGVKD. CDR3 length: 12 residues. This CDR3 reads CAIGKGEDGYTF. CDR3 bases: TGTGCCATCGGGAAGGGGGAGGATGGCTACACCTTC.

The V call is TRBV2, the J call TRBJ2-5; the match to TRBD2 covers 9 bases. Germline trimming cut 7 bases from V and 2 bases from J; bases unmatched to any gene: 8. The CDR3 is 15 residues long. CDR1 is SNHLY, CDR2 FYNNEI, per germline. CDR3 bases: TGTGCCAGCACCGAACAGGGACTAGCTCAAGAGACCCAGTACTTC. This translates into CASTEQGLAQETQYF.

This clone was counted once. This chain joins TRBV27 and TRBJ2-1, with D hard to call. CDR1 MNHEY and CDR2 SMNVEV come from the germline V gene (reference sequence). V lost 3 bases and J 0 bases, leaving 15 bases between the germline ends. This CDR3 has 17 residues. The CDR3 DNA sequence: TGTGCCAGCAGTTTTATTCGACGCCTTAGCTCCTACAATGAGCAGTTCTTC. The encoded protein is CASSFIRRLSSYNEQFF.

This rearrangement joins TRBV30 to TRBJ1-5, with 12 bases fitting TRBD1. Trimming at V came to 4 bases and at J to 6 bases, leaving 4 bases not matched to a gene. Germline V CDR1 and CDR2: GTSNPN, SVGIG (reference sequence). The CDR3 runs 14 residues. The CDR3 region has the DNA TGTGCCTGGACGGGACAGGGGGCGGGTCAGCCCCAGCATTTT. Amino acids: CAWTGQGAGQPQHF.

This chain uses TRBV4-2 with TRBJ2-7; no firm D call. The CDR3 has 17 amino acids. Germline loops: CDR1 LGHNA, CDR2 YNFKEQ. The V and J ends lost 3 bases and 4 bases respectively, with 22 bases between them. CDR3: CASSQQALVGLSYEQYF. DNA of the CDR3: TGTGCCAGCAGCCAGCAGGCTCTTGTGGGGTTATCGTACGAGCAGTACTTC.

The rearrangement links TRBV28 to TRBJ2-3; D unclear. The germline V gene encodes CDR1 MDHEN and CDR2 SYDVKM. The CDR3 length is 16 residues. The V end lost 3 bases, the J end lost 0 bases, and 13 bases lay between the germline ends. The CDR3 is CASSFLSAASTDTQYF. For the CDR3, the DNA is TGTGCCAGCAGTTTTCTGTCGGCCGCTAGCACAGATACGCAGTATTTT.

A few counts support this clone. The chain joins TRBV14 to TRBJ2-5, with D perhaps assigned TRBD1 or TRBD2 (5 bases each). Germline V gene lookup returns CDR1 SGHDN and CDR2 FVKESK. Trimming removed 0 bases at V and 9 bases at J, with 11 bases between. The CDR3 extends over 13 amino acids. CDR3 sequence: CASSQDFLGAQYF. In nucleotides, the CDR3 is TGTGCCAGCAGCCAAGATTTCTTGGGGGCCCAGTACTTC.

This clone was counted a few times. V is TRBV19 and J is TRBJ2-4; 10 bases fit TRBD2. Germline lookup yields CDR1 LNHDA and CDR2 SQIVND (reference sequence). The ends lost 10 bases at V and 7 bases at J; junction bases unmatched: 7. The CDR3 consists of 13 residues. CDR3 region: CATGTSVGNIQYF. For the CDR3, the DNA is TGTGCCACCGGGACTAGCGTAGGGAACATTCAGTACTTC. Complete variable domain (other parts from reference TRBV19 and TRBJ2-4): DGGITQSPKYLFRKEGQNVTLSCEQNLNHDAMYWYRQDPGQGLRLIYYSQIVNDFQKGDIAEGYSVSREKKESFPLTVTSAQKNPTAFYLCATGTSVGNIQYFGAGTRLSVL.

This rearrangement joins TRBV29-1 to TRBJ2-2; 10 positions match TRBD1. V trimming: 4 bases; J trimming: 6 bases; junction bases outside the gene matches: 2. The CDR3 is 13 residues long. CDR1 is SQVTM, CDR2 ANQGSEA, per germline. This CDR3 is CSVGGQGPGELFF. The DNA for the CDR3 is TGCAGCGTTGGGGGACAGGGGCCCGGGGAGCTGTTTTTT.

This clone came up a few times. The rearrangement joins TRBV7-3 to TRBJ1-1, with D hard to call. Trimming pared 0 bases from V and 2 bases from J, leaving 4 bases between. The CDR3 length is 13 residues. Germline loops: CDR1 SGHTA, CDR2 FQGTGA. DNA for the CDR3: TGTGCCAGCAGCTTAACAAGCAACACTGAAGCTTTCTTT. Translated, it gives CASSLTSNTEAFF.

This clone was seen more than once but under ten times. The V and J genes are TRBV9 and TRBJ2-1, with a weak D call TRBD1 (6 bases). From germline, CDR1 is SGDLS and CDR2 YYNGEE. V gave up 2 bases and J gave up 9 bases, with 12 bases separating them. The CDR3 is 13 amino acids. The CDR3 DNA sequence: TGTGCCAGCAGCGTGGGGGCTGGAGGTGAGCAGTTCTTC. Its protein is CASSVGAGGEQFF.

The CDR3 here is CASGRDVKTQYF. DNA for the CDR3: TGTGCCAGCGGGCGGGACGTAAAGACCCAGTACTTC. This sequence joins TRBV27 and TRBJ2-5; maybe TRBD2 (6 bases). Trimming left V 8 bases short and J 6 bases short, with 13 bases between. The CDR3 is 12 amino acids. Germline V lookup: CDR1 MNHEY, CDR2 SMNVEV (reference sequence).